This T cell receptor beta chain was sequenced in a study of T cell clones after liver transplantation (dated by TCRdb to the late 2010s). Notes on the research overall: ITN030ST, the source of the samples, was a randomized trial that attempted immunosuppression withdrawal within 2 years of liver transplantation. Donor-reactive T cell clones were identified by TCRbeta sequencing after a pre-transplant mixed lymphocyte reaction and then tracked in post-transplant blood. Third party-reactive TCRbeta sequences from pre-transplant MLRs were also identified as an antigen-independent comparator for donor-reactive sequences. Of the eight recipients, three were HCV-positive, while the remaining recipients had been transplanted for non-autoimmune, non-viral indications. No induction therapy was given to the subjects, and standard immunosuppression was administered until randomization at 12-24 months post-transplant. Tolerance meant complete immunosuppression withdrawal for at least one year without liver enzymes rising beyond twice the upper limit of normal. Blood samples were taken pre-transplant, pre-randomization before withdrawal, and post-randomization after full withdrawal or failed withdrawal. Of the 8 liver transplant recipients making up the studied cohort, 3 were classified as tolerant and 5 as non-tolerant.

With respect to this clone: Its specific antigen is unknown. Per-base quality was not reported, and no clone a single base away is much larger than it.

V and J lose 5 bases and 4 bases, and a span of 14 bases separates them. The CDR3 sequence holds 14 residues, the cysteine and phenylalanine included. The read is trimmed to its CDR3 DNA, 42 bases read in frame from base 1. CDR1 is given as MNHEY and CDR2 as SMNVEV, both from the germline V gene (reference sequence). Overall study results and their limits: A significant post-transplant decrease in circulating donor-reactive CD4 TCRbeta sequences was observed in 5 of 8 subjects, irrespective of tolerance or HCV status. When repertoire turnover was accounted for, significantly reduced detection of donor-reactive sequences was found in 7 of 8 subjects for CD4 and in 8 of 8 subjects for CD8. Donor-reactive sequences declined more than third party-reactive ones, suggesting partial antigen-specific deletion unrelated to withdrawal success. Low numbers of available donor cells limited the measurable donor-reactive repertoire in two subjects. Because allograft tissue specimens were not available, migration of donor-reactive T cells into the graft, rather than deletion, may have occurred. Because of small, heterogeneous patient numbers and non-standardized post-transplant time points, the conclusions were only preliminary.

High-throughput TCRbeta CDR3 sequencing of frozen genomic DNA was performed by immunoSEQ, with PCR amplification, mapping, bias correction and internal controls included. In the paper's pipeline: Only productive rearrangements were retained, with each unique TCRbeta sequence defined by its CDR3 nucleotide sequence together with its V and J gene. For a sequence to be called donor-reactive, it needed a frequency of at least 0.01% and at least 5-fold expansion in CFSE-low cells compared with unstimulated pre-transplant cells. To ensure at least 90% detection power, minimum frequency thresholds were set for each subject based on that subject's lowest-template unstimulated sample. Repertoire turnover was measured by Jensen-Shannon divergence between the top 1000 TCRbeta sequences post- and pre-transplant. Two-sided Fisher's exact tests were used to test for changes in the detection of donor-reactive sequences. Here the immuneACCESS table is served through TCRdb, limited to in-frame sequences with V and J called. Missing clones are a known gap in these copies; in checked studies unresolved V genes cover under half, and the rest lacks a known reason. V and J calls and clone size are as listed in that table; D and trimming were resolved from the DNA. The sample table shows about 120,000 clones, and 90% are seen once. Approximately 0.78% of the sample rests with the top ten.

Unstimulated PBMCs, after thawing, were stained for CD3, CD4 and CD8 and then FACS-sorted into CD3+CD4+ and CD3+CD8+ populations. All 8 studied subjects were randomized to immunosuppression withdrawal. The Qiagen DNeasy Blood and Tissue Kit was used for isolation of genomic DNA. The rearranged segments are TRBV27 and TRBJ1-1, with no reliable assignment of the D segment. The TCR comes from a human patient who received a liver transplant. The graft donor may be the source of some T cells after a transplant. The sample was CD4+ T cells from blood, taken 12 months after liver transplant. The nucleotide sequence reads as follows: TGTGCCAGCAGTCGATTCCCAGTGGGCACTGAAGCTTTCTTT. It codes for CASSRFPVGTEAFF.